The clone carrying this TCR beta chain was counted a few times. Sequencing was performed with immunoSEQ multiplex PCR; in TCRdb, only in-frame clones are kept and a portion is missing. Here the sample spans roughly 500,000 clones, around three quarters being singletons. The V segment lost 6 bases and the J segment 1 base; nucleotides outside the gene matches: 14. The germline CDR1 and CDR2 sequences are LNHDA and SQIVND (reference sequence). The CDR3 is made up of 19 amino acids. These data come from a study of shared T cell receptors in the human thymus. The same data also contributed to another study, on human thymus T cells. This second study notes: Among the donors, all were healthy Finnish infants having corrective surgery for congenital heart defects. Repertoires sampled from thymus and blood appeared biased in V and J gene usage.

This receptor was taken from a boy under two years old with a congenital heart defect. The V and J genes are TRBV19 and TRBJ2-1, with 11 bases identical to TRBD2. The specimen was thymocytes. The DNA for the CDR3 is TGTGCCAGTAGAGGGGTGACTAGCGGGAAGACCACGTCCTACAATGAGCAGTTCTTC. It specifies CASRGVTSGKTTSYNEQFF.